Listed below are T cell receptor beta chains from one sample, sequenced in a study of beta chain features in type 1 diabetes. Profiling relied on immunoSEQ multiplex PCR, and the TCRdb table lists in-frame clones only, not all of them. This table has about 160,000 clones, about 9% appearing once. Sequencing was carried out using central memory CD4+ T cells from blood. These receptor sequences come from a woman aged 18-35 years with type 1 diabetes. Both conserved end residues are part of each CDR3. Fields, in order: V gene, clone size, J gene, D gene, CDR3 protein, CDR3 DNA. A D gene is named only where the DNA matches it firmly. The size field is filled for only some rows; it gives once, few, many or a size class.

>TRBV28|NA|TRBJ2-3|NA
CASSSPGVGSDTQYF
TGTGCCAGCAGTTCACCGGGAGTTGGGTCAGATACGCAGTATTTT
>TRBV4-3|few|TRBJ1-6|NA
CASSQESQSNSPLHF
TGCGCCAGCAGCCAAGAGTCGCAGTCGAATTCACCCCTCCACTTT
>TRBV9|NA|TRBJ1-4|NA
CASSSSRADRKLFF
TGTGCCAGCAGCTCCTCGAGGGCGGATAGGAAACTGTTTTTT
>TRBV11-2|few|TRBJ2-3|TRBD1
CASSLGQVTDTQYF
TGTGCCAGCAGCTTGGGACAGGTCACAGATACGCAGTATTTT
>TRBV4-2|NA|TRBJ2-3|TRBD2
CASSPTSGFLDTQYF
TGTGCCAGCAGTCCGACTAGCGGGTTTCTAGATACGCAGTATTTT
>TRBV29-1|NA|TRBJ1-2|NA
CSVERRGGGDYGYTF
TGCAGCGTTGAACGTAGAGGAGGGGGGGACTATGGCTACACCTTC
>TRBV7-2|few|TRBJ1-5|NA
CASNSGLGNQPQHF
TGTGCCAGCAACTCAGGGTTGGGCAATCAGCCCCAGCATTTT
>TRBV2|few|TRBJ2-1|TRBD1
CASSVADRSNEQFF
TGTGCCAGCAGTGTCGCGGACAGGAGCAATGAGCAGTTCTTC
>TRBV28|few|TRBJ1-2|TRBD1
CASSSAGTGAYGYTF
TGTGCCAGCAGTTCCGCCGGGACAGGGGCGTATGGCTACACCTTC
>TRBV19|NA|TRBJ2-2|NA
CASTLGGLEELFF
TGTGCCAGTACCTTAGGGGGTCTGGAGGAGCTGTTTTTT
>TRBV11-2|NA|TRBJ1-2|NA
CASSLESPRHTF
TGTGCCAGCAGCTTAGAAAGCCCCAGGCACACCTTC
>TRBV14|NA|TRBJ2-7|NA
CASSLQVGVSEQYF
TGTGCCAGCAGCCTCCAGGTCGGGGTTAGCGAGCAGTACTTC
>TRBV6-6|few|TRBJ1-1|NA
CASRIKTKRAFF
TGTGCCAGCAGGATTAAAACGAAGAGGGCTTTCTTT
>TRBV6-5|few|TRBJ1-5|TRBD1
CASSYSFRGRQPQHF
TGTGCCAGCAGTTACTCGTTCAGGGGGCGTCAGCCCCAGCATTTT
>TRBV4-2|few|TRBJ2-2|NA
CASSQSLANTGELFF
TGTGCCAGCAGCCAATCACTAGCGAACACCGGGGAGCTGTTTTTT
>TRBV13|few|TRBJ2-3|NA
CASSRGRPTDTQYF
TGTGCCAGCAGCCGCGGGCGGCCCACAGATACGCAGTATTTT
>TRBV11-3|NA|TRBJ1-5|TRBD1
CASSLSGQQPQHF
TGTGCCAGCAGCTTATCGGGACAGCAGCCCCAGCATTTT
>TRBV28|NA|TRBJ2-5|TRBD2
CASNAGGREGETQYF
TGTGCCAGCAATGCCGGCGGGCGGGAGGGGGAGACCCAGTACTTC
>TRBV23-1|few|TRBJ2-1|NA
CASSQSESGVGNEQFF
TGCGCCAGCAGTCAATCAGAGTCAGGGGTCGGCAATGAGCAGTTCTTC
>TRBV7-8|few|TRBJ1-4|TRBD1
CASSLGTGSNEKLFF
TGTGCCAGCAGCTTAGGGACAGGGAGTAATGAAAAACTGTTTTTT
>TRBV4-3|few|TRBJ2-2|TRBD1
CASSQDLGTGGAIGELFF
TGCGCCAGCAGCCAAGATTTAGGGACAGGGGGCGCGATCGGGGAGCTGTTTTTT
>TRBV4-2|NA|TRBJ2-1|NA
CASSQEGWGRGNNEQFF
TGTGCCAGCAGCCAAGAGGGCTGGGGGCGAGGAAACAATGAGCAGTTCTTC
>TRBV15|many|TRBJ2-7|NA
CATSRPTQGSEQYF
TGTGCCACCAGCAGGCCAACCCAGGGCTCCGAGCAGTACTTC
>TRBV7-3|NA|TRBJ2-5|TRBD2
CASSLVPGLARRETQYF
TGTGCCAGCAGCTTAGTGCCCGGACTAGCTCGTAGGGAGACCCAGTACTTC
>TRBV6-6|few|TRBJ2-5|NA
CASNTVDQETQYF
TGTGCCAGCAACACAGTGGATCAAGAGACCCAGTACTTC
>TRBV5-4|NA|TRBJ1-1|TRBD1
CASSLAWGQGRAFF
TGTGCCAGCAGCTTGGCCTGGGGACAGGGCCGGGCTTTCTTT
>TRBV6-4|NA|TRBJ2-5|NA
CASSETQYF
TGTGCCAGCTCGGAGACCCAGTACTTC
>TRBV5-6|NA|TRBJ2-1|NA
CASSLISGYNEQFF
TGTGCCAGCAGCTTGATCTCAGGGTACAATGAGCAGTTCTTC
>TRBV18|few|TRBJ1-1|NA
CASSPREGTEAFF
TGTGCCAGCTCACCACGGGAGGGCACTGAAGCTTTCTTT
>TRBV18|few|TRBJ2-1|NA
CASSPRVNEQFF
TGTGCCAGCTCACCTAGAGTCAATGAGCAGTTCTTC
>TRBV10-3|few|TRBJ2-3|TRBD2
CAIRIAGETTDTQYF
TGTGCCATTAGGATAGCGGGAGAGACCACAGATACGCAGTATTTT
>TRBV28|NA|TRBJ1-2|NA
CASNYPGGGYGYTF
TGTGCCAGCAACTATCCGGGGGGAGGGTATGGCTACACCTTC
>TRBV30|few|TRBJ1-3|NA
CAWSVRIARGTGNTIYF
TGTGCCTGGAGTGTACGTATCGCCAGGGGAACTGGAAACACCATATATTTT
>TRBV15|few|TRBJ2-1|NA
CASRHGGDSYNEQFF
TGTGCCAGCCGCCACGGGGGAGACTCCTACAATGAGCAGTTCTTC
>TRBV5-1|NA|TRBJ1-2|NA
CASSRLQGSGYTF
TGCGCCAGCAGCCGATTACAGGGTTCTGGCTACACCTTC
>TRBV2|NA|TRBJ2-7|NA
CASLPPSSYEQYF
TGTGCCAGCCTCCCCCCGAGCTCCTACGAGCAGTACTTC
>TRBV14|NA|TRBJ2-6|NA
CASSQSGWGLSGANVLTF
TGTGCCAGCAGCCAGTCAGGGTGGGGCCTATCTGGGGCCAACGTCCTGACTTTC
>TRBV28|NA|TRBJ2-4|TRBD1
CASSPPTGGAKNIQYF
TGTGCCAGCAGTCCTCCAACAGGGGGTGCCAAAAACATTCAGTACTTC
>TRBV11-2|NA|TRBJ2-4|NA
CASSPLRDIQYF
TGTGCCAGCAGCCCCCTCAGGGACATTCAGTACTTC
>TRBV5-4|NA|TRBJ1-1|TRBD1
CASSAQGTQGLKEAFF
TGTGCCAGCAGCGCCCAAGGAACACAGGGGCTAAAGGAAGCTTTCTTT
>TRBV18|few|TRBJ2-7|NA
CASSTTGEGEQYF
TGTGCCAGCTCAACGACAGGGGAGGGCGAGCAGTACTTC
>TRBV9|few|TRBJ1-2|NA
CASTYTGSDGYTF
TGTGCCAGCACCTATACAGGGTCCGATGGCTACACCTTC
>TRBV30|few|TRBJ2-1|NA
CAWSENTYNEQFF
TGTGCCTGGAGTGAGAACACCTACAATGAGCAGTTCTTC
>TRBV29-1|NA|TRBJ2-5|TRBD2
CSVGIGGGLETQYF
TGCAGCGTTGGGATCGGGGGGGGTCTTGAGACCCAGTACTTC
>TRBV7-2|NA|TRBJ1-5|NA
CASSLGVGQPQHF
TGTGCCAGCAGCTTAGGAGTCGGTCAGCCCCAGCATTTT